This is a list of T cell receptor beta chains from one sample in a study of CD8+CD57+ T cells in acquired aplastic anemia. TCRdb analysed the reads with MiXCR anew, one entry per CDR3 protein. Of tens of thousands of distinct CDR3 sequences in the sample, 40% to 55% were seen once. Source material: sorted CD4+, CD8+, or CD8+CD57+ T cells (not recorded which) from PBMCs. These receptors came from a human donor in good health, serving as a control. Each CDR3 is given with its conserved first and last residue. Fields, in order: V gene, D gene, clone size, J gene, CDR3 protein, CDR3 DNA. D genes are given only for firm matches. Size values are once, few and many counts, or a class for expanded clones, and some rows have none.

>TRBV24-1|TRBD1|NA|TRBJ1-1
CATSVKGQGNAEAFF
TGTGCCACCAGTGTGAAGGGACAGGGTAACGCTGAAGCTTTCTTT
>TRBV2|TRBD2|many|TRBJ2-1
CASSDGTSGRDEQFF
TGTGCCAGCAGTGACGGGACTAGCGGGAGGGACGAGCAGTTCTTC
>TRBV11-2|TRBD1|many|TRBJ2-5
CASSSGTGGETQYF
TGTGCCAGCAGTTCCGGGACAGGGGGGGAGACCCAGTACTTC
>TRBV24-1|NA|many|TRBJ1-2
CATSDSYGYTF
TGTGCCACCAGTGATAGCTATGGCTACACCTTC
>TRBV12-3/TRBV12-4|NA|NA|TRBJ1-5
CASSPQGENQPQHF
TGTGCCAGCAGTCCACAGGGCGAGAATCAGCCCCAGCATTTT
>TRBV10-2|NA|NA|TRBJ1-6
CASSGGDGYNSPLHF
TGCGCCAGCAGTGGAGGGGACGGCTATAATTCACCCCTCCACTTT
>TRBV25-1|TRBD1|NA|TRBJ2-3
CASSNGQGRTDTQYF
TGTGCCAGCAGCAATGGACAGGGGCGGACAGATACGCAGTATTTT
>TRBV6-1|NA|NA|TRBJ1-4
CASRGLTNEKLFF
TGTGCCAGCCGGGGGCTTACTAATGAAAAACTGTTTTTT
>TRBV2|TRBD1|NA|TRBJ1-2
CASSAPRDRGYDYGYTF
TGTGCCAGCAGTGCACCAAGGGACAGGGGGTACGACTATGGCTACACCTTC
>TRBV6-1|NA|many|TRBJ2-2
CASSDTGELFF
TGTGCCAGCAGCGACACCGGGGAGCTGTTTTTT
>TRBV2|NA|NA|TRBJ1-1
CASRRTVNTEAFF
TGTGCCAGCAGGCGAACGGTGAACACTGAAGCTTTCTTT
>TRBV19|NA|NA|TRBJ1-3
CASSIGGSGTAIYF
TGTGCCAGTAGTATCGGTGGCTCTGGAACCGCCATATATTTT
>TRBV7-7|NA|NA|TRBJ2-3
CASSPASRADTQYF
TGTGCTAGCAGCCCTGCATCGAGGGCAGATACGCAGTATTTT
>TRBV7-8|TRBD2|many|TRBJ2-1
CASSSLAVSYNEQFF
TGTGCCAGCAGCTCTCTAGCGGTGTCCTACAATGAGCAGTTCTTC
>TRBV7-7|NA|many|TRBJ2-5
CASSTGGETQYF
TGTGCCAGCTCGACCGGTGGGGAGACCCAGTACTTC
>TRBV12-3/TRBV12-4|TRBD1|few|TRBJ2-1
CASSSPLGTGNNEQFF
TGTGCCAGCAGTTCCCCCCTCGGGACAGGGAACAATGAGCAGTTCTTC
>TRBV13|NA|many|TRBJ2-5
CASSLGRLGVETQYF
TGTGCCAGCAGCTTAGGGCGACTAGGGGTAGAGACCCAGTACTTC